The T cell receptor (beta chain) under discussion was sequenced for a study of neurological immune-mediated disorders. It was by 5'RACE with 10-nucleotide random UMIs that the cDNA was made. One entry per CDR3 protein results from TCRdb running MiXCR on the 5' RACE reads. The sample lists 77,000 or so distinct CDR3 sequences, around a tenth seen once, with 1.7% in the top ten. This CDR3 is 15 amino acids long. Unmatched junction bases numbered 12, after V lost 5 bases and J lost 4 bases. CDR1 and CDR2 from the germline V gene are SQVTM and ANQGSEA. This clonotype was observed at least ten times. Blood bank volunteers in Maryland, USA, served as healthy controls. For the unsorted libraries, 2 million PBMCs stored at -80 C served as input.

The chain couples TRBV29-1 to TRBJ1-2, with 8 bases aligning to TRBD1. The receptor's source is a man in his fifties in good health. The sample was PBMCs. CDR3 loop: CSVPHYGQGGYGYTF. CDR3 coding DNA: TGCAGCGTTCCACATTACGGACAGGGCGGCTATGGCTACACCTTC.